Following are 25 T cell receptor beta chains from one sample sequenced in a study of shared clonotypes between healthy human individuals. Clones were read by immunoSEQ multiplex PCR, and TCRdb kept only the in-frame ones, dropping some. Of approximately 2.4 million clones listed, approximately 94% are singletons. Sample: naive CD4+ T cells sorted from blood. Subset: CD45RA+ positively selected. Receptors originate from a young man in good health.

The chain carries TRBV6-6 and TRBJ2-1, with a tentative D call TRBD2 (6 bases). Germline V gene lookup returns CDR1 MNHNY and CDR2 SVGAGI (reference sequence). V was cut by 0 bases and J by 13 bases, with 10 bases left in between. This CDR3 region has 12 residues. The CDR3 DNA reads TGTGCCAGCAGTTACTCGGCGGGGAAACAGTTCTTC. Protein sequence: CASSYSAGKQFF.

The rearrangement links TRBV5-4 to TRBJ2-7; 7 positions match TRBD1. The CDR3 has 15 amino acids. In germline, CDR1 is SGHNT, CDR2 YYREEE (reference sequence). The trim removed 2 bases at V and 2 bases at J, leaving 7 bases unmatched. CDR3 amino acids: CASSFTGQAAYEQYF. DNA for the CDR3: TGTGCCAGCAGCTTTACCGGACAGGCAGCCTACGAGCAGTACTTC.

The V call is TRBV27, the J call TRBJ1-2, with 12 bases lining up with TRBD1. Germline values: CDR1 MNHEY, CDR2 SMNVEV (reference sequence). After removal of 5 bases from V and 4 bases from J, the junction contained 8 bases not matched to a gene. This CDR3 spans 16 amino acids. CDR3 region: CASSPGTGGEGYGYTF. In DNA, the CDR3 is TGTGCCAGCAGTCCCGGGACAGGGGGCGAGGGCTATGGCTACACCTTC.

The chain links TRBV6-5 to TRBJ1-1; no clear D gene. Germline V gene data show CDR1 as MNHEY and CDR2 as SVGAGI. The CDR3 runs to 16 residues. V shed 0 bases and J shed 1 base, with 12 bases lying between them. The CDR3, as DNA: TGTGCCAGCAGTTACTCGAAATCCTGGCGGAACACTGAAGCTTTCTTT. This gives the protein CASSYSKSWRNTEAFF.

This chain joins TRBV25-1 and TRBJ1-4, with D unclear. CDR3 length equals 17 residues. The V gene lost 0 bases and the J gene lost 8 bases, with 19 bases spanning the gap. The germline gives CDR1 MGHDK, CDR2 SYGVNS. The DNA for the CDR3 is TGTGCCAGCAGTGAATATTCTTCAGGTCCGATTCGAGAAAAACTGTTTTTT. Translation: CASSEYSSGPIREKLFF. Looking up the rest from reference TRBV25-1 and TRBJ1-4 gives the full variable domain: EADIYQTPRYLVIGTGKKITLECSQTMGHDKMYWYQQDPGMELHLIHYSYGVNSTEKGDLSSESTVSRIRTEHFPLTLESARPSHTSQYLCASSEYSSGPIREKLFFGSGTQLSVL.

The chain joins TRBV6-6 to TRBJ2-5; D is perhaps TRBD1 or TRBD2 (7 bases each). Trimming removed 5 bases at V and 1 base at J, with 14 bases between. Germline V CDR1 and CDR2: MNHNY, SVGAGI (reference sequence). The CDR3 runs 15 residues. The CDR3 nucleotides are TGTGCCAGCAGTAGGCAGGGGGGGCTCCAAGAGACCCAGTACTTC. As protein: CASSRQGGLQETQYF.

CDR3 nucleotides: TGTGCCAGCAGCGAAAGTGGCGCCGGGGAGCTGTTTTTT. Protein: CASSESGAGELFF. This chain joins TRBV7-2 and TRBJ2-2; D remains unclear. The CDR3 is 13 residues long. V lost 5 bases and J lost 6, with 10 bases in between. The germline CDR1 and CDR2 sequences are SGHTA and FQGNSA.

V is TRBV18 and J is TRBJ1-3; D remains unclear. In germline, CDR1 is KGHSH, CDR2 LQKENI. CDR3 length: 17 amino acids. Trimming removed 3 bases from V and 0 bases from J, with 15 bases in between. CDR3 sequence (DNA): TGTGCCAGCTCACCCCAAACCCTGACGGTCTCTGGAAACACCATATATTTT. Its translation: CASSPQTLTVSGNTIYF.

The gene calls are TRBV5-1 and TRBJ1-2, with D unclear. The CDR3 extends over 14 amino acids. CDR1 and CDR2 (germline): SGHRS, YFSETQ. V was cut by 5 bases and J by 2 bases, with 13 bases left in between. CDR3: CASSYAEPNYGYTF. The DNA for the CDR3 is TGCGCCAGCAGTTACGCCGAACCCAACTATGGCTACACCTTC.

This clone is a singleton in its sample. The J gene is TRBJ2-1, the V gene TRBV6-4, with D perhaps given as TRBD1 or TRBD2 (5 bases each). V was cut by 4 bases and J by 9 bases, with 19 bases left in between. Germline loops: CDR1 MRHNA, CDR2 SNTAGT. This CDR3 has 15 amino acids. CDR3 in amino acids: CASSARDGSVGEQFF. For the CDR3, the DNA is TGTGCCAGCAGTGCCCGGGACGGATCCGTCGGTGAGCAGTTCTTC.

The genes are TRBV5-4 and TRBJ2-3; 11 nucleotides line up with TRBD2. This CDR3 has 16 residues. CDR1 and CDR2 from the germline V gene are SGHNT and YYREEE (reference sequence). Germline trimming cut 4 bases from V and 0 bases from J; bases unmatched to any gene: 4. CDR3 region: CASSPGLAESTDTQYF. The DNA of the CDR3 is TGTGCCAGCAGCCCGGGACTAGCGGAGAGCACAGATACGCAGTATTTT. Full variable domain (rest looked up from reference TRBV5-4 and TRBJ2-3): ETGVTQSPTHLIKTRGQQVTLRCSSQSGHNTVSWYQQALGQGPQFIFQYYREEENGRGNFPPRFSGLQFPNYSSELNVNALELDDSALYLCASSPGLAESTDTQYFGPGTRLTVL.

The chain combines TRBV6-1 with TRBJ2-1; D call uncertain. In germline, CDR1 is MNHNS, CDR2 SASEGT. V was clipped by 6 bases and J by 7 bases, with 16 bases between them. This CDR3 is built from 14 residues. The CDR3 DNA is TGTGCCAGCAGCCCGAGGATAGCAAAGAATGAGCAGTTCTTC. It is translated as CASSPRIAKNEQFF.

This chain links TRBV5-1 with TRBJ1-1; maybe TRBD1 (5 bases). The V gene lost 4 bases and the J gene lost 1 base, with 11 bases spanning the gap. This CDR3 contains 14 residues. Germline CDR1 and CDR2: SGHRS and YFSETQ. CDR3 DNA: TGCGCCAGCAGCGGGGGACTTCAGAACACTGAAGCTTTCTTT. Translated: CASSGGLQNTEAFF.

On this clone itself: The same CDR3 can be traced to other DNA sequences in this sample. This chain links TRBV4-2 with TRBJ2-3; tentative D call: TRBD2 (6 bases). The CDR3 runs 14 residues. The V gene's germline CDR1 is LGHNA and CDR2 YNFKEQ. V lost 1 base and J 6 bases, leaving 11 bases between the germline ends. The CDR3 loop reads CASSQAGVTDTQYF. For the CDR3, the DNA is TGTGCCAGCAGCCAAGCGGGGGTGACGGATACGCAGTATTTT.

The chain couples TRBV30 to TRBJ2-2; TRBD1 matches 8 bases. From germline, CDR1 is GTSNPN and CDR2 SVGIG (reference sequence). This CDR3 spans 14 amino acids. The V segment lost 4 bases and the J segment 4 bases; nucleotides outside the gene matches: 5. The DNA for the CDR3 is TGTGCCTGGACAGGGACAGGTCCCACCGGGGAGCTGTTTTTT. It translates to CAWTGTGPTGELFF.

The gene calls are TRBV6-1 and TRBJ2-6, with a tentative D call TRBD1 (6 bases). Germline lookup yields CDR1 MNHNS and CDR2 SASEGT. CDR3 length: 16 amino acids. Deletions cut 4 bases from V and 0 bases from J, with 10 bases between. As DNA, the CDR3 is TGTGCCAGCAGTGGAACAGGGAACTCTGGGGCCAACGTCCTGACTTTC. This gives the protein CASSGTGNSGANVLTF.

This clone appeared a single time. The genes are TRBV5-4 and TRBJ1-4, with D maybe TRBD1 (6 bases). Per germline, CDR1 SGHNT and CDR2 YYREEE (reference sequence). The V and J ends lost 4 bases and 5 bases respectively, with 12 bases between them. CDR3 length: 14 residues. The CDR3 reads CASSHEGGNEKLFF. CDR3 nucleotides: TGTGCCAGCAGCCATGAAGGGGGGAATGAAAAACTGTTTTTT.

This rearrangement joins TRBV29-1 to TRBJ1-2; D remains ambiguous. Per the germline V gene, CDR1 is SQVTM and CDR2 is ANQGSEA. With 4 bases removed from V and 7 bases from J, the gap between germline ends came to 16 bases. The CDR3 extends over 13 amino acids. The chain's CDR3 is CSVVGKGVAGYTF. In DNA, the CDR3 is TGCAGCGTTGTGGGGAAGGGAGTCGCTGGCTACACCTTC.

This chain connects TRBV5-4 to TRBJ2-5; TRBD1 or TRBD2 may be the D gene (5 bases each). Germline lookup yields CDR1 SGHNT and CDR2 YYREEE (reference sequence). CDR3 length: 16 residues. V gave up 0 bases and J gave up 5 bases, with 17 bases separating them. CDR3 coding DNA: TGTGCCAGCAGCTTGGTAGGGGTAACAGCGGAGGAGACCCAGTACTTC. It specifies CASSLVGVTAEETQYF.

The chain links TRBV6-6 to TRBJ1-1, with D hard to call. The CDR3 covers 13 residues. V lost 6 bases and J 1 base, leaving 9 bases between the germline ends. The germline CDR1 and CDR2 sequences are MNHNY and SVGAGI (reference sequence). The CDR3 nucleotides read TGTGCCAGCAGAGGGCCCCAGAACACTGAAGCTTTCTTT. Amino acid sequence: CASRGPQNTEAFF.

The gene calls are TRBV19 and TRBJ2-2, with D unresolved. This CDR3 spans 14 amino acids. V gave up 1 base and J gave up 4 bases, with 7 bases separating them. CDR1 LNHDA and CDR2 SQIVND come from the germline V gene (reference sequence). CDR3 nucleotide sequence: TGTGCCAGTAGTATAGCCAATCCCACCGGGGAGCTGTTTTTT. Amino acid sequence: CASSIANPTGELFF. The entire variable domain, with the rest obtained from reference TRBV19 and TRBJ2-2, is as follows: DGGITQSPKYLFRKEGQNVTLSCEQNLNHDAMYWYRQDPGQGLRLIYYSQIVNDFQKGDIAEGYSVSREKKESFPLTVTSAQKNPTAFYLCASSIANPTGELFFGEGSRLTVL.

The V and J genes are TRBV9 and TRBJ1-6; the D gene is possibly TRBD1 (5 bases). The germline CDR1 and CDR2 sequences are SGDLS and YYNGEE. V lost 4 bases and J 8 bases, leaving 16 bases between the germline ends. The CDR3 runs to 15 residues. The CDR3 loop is CASSIRDAGYSPLHF. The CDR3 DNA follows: TGTGCCAGCAGCATCCGGGACGCCGGTTATTCACCCCTCCACTTT.

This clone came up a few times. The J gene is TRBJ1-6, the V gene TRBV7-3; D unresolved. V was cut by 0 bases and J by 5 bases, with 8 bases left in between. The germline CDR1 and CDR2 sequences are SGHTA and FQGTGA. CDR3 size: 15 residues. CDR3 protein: CASSLTGRDNSPLHF. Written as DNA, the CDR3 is TGTGCCAGCAGCTTAACCGGTCGCGATAATTCACCCCTCCACTTT. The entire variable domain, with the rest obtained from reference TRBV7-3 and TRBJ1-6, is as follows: GAGVSQTPSNKVTEKGKYVELRCDPISGHTALYWYRQSLGQGPEFLIYFQGTGAADDSGLPNDRFFAVRPEGSVSTLKIQRTERGDSAVYLCASSLTGRDNSPLHFGNGTRLTVT.

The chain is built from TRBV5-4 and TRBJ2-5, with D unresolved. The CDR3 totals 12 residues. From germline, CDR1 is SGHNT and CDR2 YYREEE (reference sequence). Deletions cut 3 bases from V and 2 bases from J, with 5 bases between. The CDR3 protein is CASSWDQETQYF. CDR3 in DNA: TGTGCCAGCAGCTGGGATCAAGAGACCCAGTACTTC. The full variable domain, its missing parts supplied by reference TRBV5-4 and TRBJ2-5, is ETGVTQSPTHLIKTRGQQVTLRCSSQSGHNTVSWYQQALGQGPQFIFQYYREEENGRGNFPPRFSGLQFPNYSSELNVNALELDDSALYLCASSWDQETQYFGPGTRLLVL.

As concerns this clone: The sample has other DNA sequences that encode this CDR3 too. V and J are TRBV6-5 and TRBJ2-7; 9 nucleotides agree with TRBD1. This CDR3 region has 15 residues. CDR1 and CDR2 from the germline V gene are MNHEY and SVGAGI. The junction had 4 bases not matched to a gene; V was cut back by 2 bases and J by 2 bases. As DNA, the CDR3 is TGTGCCAGCAGTTACCAGGGACAGGGAACCTACGAGCAGTACTTC. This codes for CASSYQGQGTYEQYF.